Presented here are 16 T cell receptor beta chains from one specimen sequenced in a study of cytomegalovirus exposure and HLA in healthy donors. The PCR was carried out with 60 Vbeta primers and 13 Jbeta primers. Method: immunoSEQ multiplex PCR; TCRdb's copy keeps in-frame clones and lacks some. The sample yields 110,000 or so clones, 67% seen once. The sample taken for sequencing was PBMCs. Receptors were obtained from a young man in good health and CMV-seropositive.

J is TRBJ1-1 and V is TRBV5-1; no clear D. V lost 0 bases to trimming and J lost 11 bases, with 17 bases between them. From germline, CDR1 is SGHRS and CDR2 YFSETQ. CDR3 length equals 14 residues. The CDR3 sequence: CASSLDLTQAVAFF. CDR3 sequence (DNA): TGCGCCAGCAGCTTGGATCTGACACAAGCTGTGGCTTTCTTT.

The chain couples TRBV10-3 to TRBJ2-1; TRBD2 agrees at 9 bases. Germline CDR1 and CDR2: ENHRY and SYGVKD. The V segment lost 10 bases and the J segment 5 bases; nucleotides outside the gene matches: 12. CDR3 length: 15 residues. Here the CDR3 reads CASASGAARNNEQFF. The CDR3 nucleotides read TGTGCCAGCGCTAGCGGGGCCGCGCGAAACAATGAGCAGTTCTTC.

The chain recombines TRBV5-1 with TRBJ1-1; 11 bases map to TRBD1. The CDR3 spans 18 residues. V lost 3 bases to trimming and J lost 0 bases; unmatched junction nucleotides: 10. Germline lookup yields CDR1 SGHRS and CDR2 YFSETQ. The DNA of the CDR3 is TGCGCCAGCAGCTGGACAGGGGGCGGTAGTGGGCTGAACACTGAAGCTTTCTTT. It encodes CASSWTGGGSGLNTEAFF.

The V call is TRBV5-6, the J call TRBJ1-5; D possibly corresponds to TRBD1 (5 bases). The germline V gene encodes CDR1 SGHDT and CDR2 YYEEEE. Deletions cut 2 bases from V and 5 bases from J, with 11 bases between. The CDR3 has 14 amino acids. CDR3 region: CASSFLGAYQPQHF. In nucleotides, the CDR3 is TGTGCCAGCAGCTTTCTTGGGGCTTATCAGCCCCAGCATTTT.

The rearrangement uses TRBV6-1 and TRBJ2-3; D might be TRBD2 (6 bases). Germline CDR1 and CDR2: MNHNS and SASEGT. The V end lost 6 bases, the J end lost 4 bases, and 14 bases lay between the germline ends. The CDR3 length is 14 residues. CDR3 nucleotides: TGTGCCAGCAGAGTGACTAGAGGGGCAGATACGCAGTATTTT. Amino acid sequence: CASRVTRGADTQYF.

V usage is TRBV27 and J usage is TRBJ2-2; D possibly corresponds to TRBD1 (5 bases). V was trimmed by 8 bases and J by 4 bases, leaving 11 bases between them. Germline CDR1 reads MNHEY; CDR2 reads SMNVEV (reference sequence). The CDR3 consists of 13 residues. CDR3 residues: CASRQLPTGELFF. CDR3 bases: TGTGCCAGCCGACAGTTACCCACCGGGGAGCTGTTTTTT.

The chain combines TRBV6-4 with TRBJ1-5; TRBD1 matches 7 bases. The V gene's germline CDR1 is MRHNA and CDR2 SNTAGT. V lost 6 bases, J lost 3 bases, and 8 bases stayed unmatched. The CDR3 extends over 15 amino acids. The CDR3 here is CASRLRQGFNQPQHF. In nucleotides, the CDR3 is TGTGCCAGCAGACTACGACAGGGTTTCAATCAGCCCCAGCATTTT.

This chain links TRBV2 with TRBJ2-7; 8 bases match TRBD2. Germline values: CDR1 SNHLY, CDR2 FYNNEI. With V trimmed by 3 bases and J by 3 bases, 10 bases remained unmatched. The CDR3 runs to 16 residues. CDR3 protein: CASSEIPRGGVYEQYV. As DNA, the CDR3 is TGTGCCAGCAGTGAGATTCCTCGGGGGGGCGTCTACGAGCAGTACGTC.

V usage is TRBV11-2 and J usage is TRBJ2-1, with TRBD1 as a possible D gene (6 bases). The CDR3 spans 14 residues. Germline CDR1 is SGHAT and CDR2 is FQNNGV. V was pared by 4 bases and J by 3 bases, with 10 bases between. The CDR3 nucleotides are TGTGCCAGCAGCTCCGGGACACTCTACAATGAGCAGTTCTTC. This encodes CASSSGTLYNEQFF.

The rearrangement uses TRBV28 and TRBJ1-2, with a tentative D call TRBD1 (5 bases). This CDR3 comprises 14 residues. Trimming took off 5 bases at V and 5 bases at J, with 15 bases between the two ends. Germline CDR1 and CDR2: MDHEN and SYDVKM. This CDR3 reads CASSPRGRRYGYTF. The CDR3 nucleotides read TGTGCCAGCAGTCCTCGGGGGAGACGATATGGCTACACCTTC.

The J gene is TRBJ2-6, the V gene TRBV7-9, with D hard to call. The CDR3 covers 15 residues. The ends were cut back, 4 bases at V and 0 bases at J, with 7 bases in the middle. Germline CDR1 SEHNR, CDR2 FQNEAQ (reference sequence). Here the CDR3 reads CASSSRNSGANVLTF. The CDR3 region has the DNA TGTGCCAGCAGCTCCAGGAACTCTGGGGCCAACGTCCTGACTTTC.

This clone has only one observation. This sequence joins TRBV19 and TRBJ1-6, with TRBD1 as a possible D gene (5 bases). V was shortened by 3 bases and J by 7 bases, with 13 bases between the two germline ends. Germline V gives CDR1 LNHDA, CDR2 SQIVND (reference sequence). There are 15 residues in the CDR3. CDR3 in DNA: TGTGCCAGTAGTATTTATCAGGGCGCAAATTCACCCCTCCACTTT. Translated, it gives CASSIYQGANSPLHF.

CDR3 in DNA: TGTGCCAGCTCACGATTCGGACAGGGGACTCAAGAGACCCAGTACTTC. As protein: CASSRFGQGTQETQYF. This chain links TRBV18 with TRBJ2-5; the match to TRBD1 covers 9 bases. The germline V gene encodes CDR1 KGHSH and CDR2 LQKENI. V was pared by 4 bases and J by 2 bases, with 8 bases of the junction left unmatched. This CDR3 is built from 16 residues.

The V and J genes are TRBV7-2 and TRBJ2-3; TRBD1 is a possible D gene (6 bases). This CDR3 spans 15 amino acids. Trimming took 5 bases from V and 1 from J, leaving 13 bases between them. Germline values: CDR1 SGHTA, CDR2 FQGNSA. In DNA form, the CDR3 reads TGTGCCAGCAGCCCCGGACAGAGTCGCACAGATACGCAGTATTTT. Protein product: CASSPGQSRTDTQYF.

The genes are TRBV10-1 and TRBJ1-5; 7 nucleotides align to TRBD1. Trimming cost V 10 bases and J 7 bases; bases outside gene matches: 13. The CDR3 is 14 amino acids. The V gene's germline CDR1 is WNHNN and CDR2 SYGVQD (reference sequence). The CDR3: CAIPPANRGQPQHF. The DNA for the CDR3 is TGCGCCATCCCACCCGCTAACAGGGGACAGCCCCAGCATTTT.

V usage is TRBV5-1 and J usage is TRBJ2-5; 9 bases fit TRBD1. This CDR3 spans 15 amino acids. Germline V gene lookup returns CDR1 SGHRS and CDR2 YFSETQ. The ends lost 7 bases at V and 4 bases at J; junction bases unmatched: 11. CDR3 sequence (DNA): TGCGCCAGCGGAATAACAGGGGGCACGGGAGAGACCCAGTACTTC. Translating it yields CASGITGGTGETQYF.